These T cell receptor beta chains were read from a single sample in a study of blood T cell repertoires in COVID-19. Sequenced by immunoSEQ multiplex PCR; TCRdb stores in-frame clones only, minus some. The repertoire holds around 200,000 clones, with around four fifths as singletons. Input material: peripheral blood. The receptors were gathered from a woman aged 40-49 years with COVID-19, enrolled during active disease. The CDR3 runs from the conserved cysteine through the conserved F or W. The D gene is left open where the match is weak. Size tells how often a clone was seen (once, few, many) or the class of an expanded clone, and some rows leave it out.

TRBD1,once,TRBV9,TRBJ1-3,TGTGCCAGCAGCTCTCGGGACAGAGGATCTGGAAACACCATATATTTT,CASSSRDRGSGNTIYF
-,-,TRBV13,TRBJ2-3,TGTGCCAGCAGCTTCCGGGCTTGGGGAGAATTCGCGCAGTATTTT,CASSFRAWGEFAQYF
TRBD1,-,TRBV2,TRBJ1-1,TGTGCCAGCAGTTTACAGGGGACTTTGCAAGCTTTCTTT,CASSLQGTLQAFF
TRBD1,-,TRBV6-2/TRBV6-3,TRBJ1-1,TGTGCCAGCAGCGCGGGACAGCTTAGTACTGAAGCTTTCTTT,CASSAGQLSTEAFF
-,-,TRBV5-4,TRBJ2-7,TGTGCCAGCAGCCACGGGGGCGAGCAGTACTTC,CASSHGGEQYF
-,-,TRBV19,TRBJ1-1,TGTGCCTCTAACCCACGGCGGGGGGCAGGCACTGAAGCTTTCTTT,CASNPRRGAGTEAFF
-,once,TRBV3-1/TRBV3-2,TRBJ2-3,TGTGCCAGCAGCCCAGACAGGACGGGGGCAGATACGCAGTATTTT,CASSPDRTGADTQYF
TRBD2,-,TRBV6-1,TRBJ2-7,TGTGCCAGCAGTGGCGAAATAGCGGGAGGGCCCTACGAGCAGTACTTC,CASSGEIAGGPYEQYF
-,-,TRBV10-1,TRBJ2-7,TGCGCCAGCAGTGCTGACAGCCCGACGAATTACGAGCAGTACTTC,CASSADSPTNYEQYF
-,-,TRBV7-9,TRBJ1-1,TGTGCCAGCAGCTTAAACCCCCAGGGCAGGGCTTTCTTT,CASSLNPQGRAFF
TRBD1,-,TRBV27,TRBJ2-6,TGTGCCAGCAGGACAGGGTTAACCAACGTCCTGACTTTC,CASRTGLTNVLTF
TRBD1,-,TRBV6-6,TRBJ1-4,TGTGCCAGCAGTTCCCGACAGGGGAGCGAAAAACTGTTTTTT,CASSSRQGSEKLFF
-,-,TRBV9,TRBJ2-7,TGTGCCAGCAGCGCGAGGCCTAGCGCCCACCAATACTTC,CASSARPSAHQYF
TRBD1,-,TRBV11-1,TRBJ1-2,TGTGCCAGCAGCCACGACAGGGGAACCTATGGCTACACCTTC,CASSHDRGTYGYTF
TRBD2,-,TRBV4-2,TRBJ2-1,TGTGCCAGCAGCCAGACCGCGGGGGGCCCTTACAATGAGCAGTTCTTC,CASSQTAGGPYNEQFF
TRBD1,-,TRBV7-8,TRBJ2-7,TGTGCCAGCAGCTTAAGACAGGGGGGTTACGAGCAGTACTTC,CASSLRQGGYEQYF
TRBD1,-,TRBV3-1/TRBV3-2,TRBJ1-1,TGTGCCAGCAGCCATCCACAGGGGGACACTGAAGCTTTCTTT,CASSHPQGDTEAFF
-,-,TRBV6-5,TRBJ2-7,TGTGCCAGTGGAGGACTACCGAGACACGAGCAGTACTTC,CASGGLPRHEQYF
TRBD1,once,TRBV19,TRBJ2-5,TGTGCCAGTAATATGGGACAGGGCATGGGAGAGACCCAGTACTTC,CASNMGQGMGETQYF
TRBD1,-,TRBV19,TRBJ2-1,TGTGCCAGTAGTATCTCCCACCCGGGACAGGGGGTGAATGAGCAGTTCTTC,CASSISHPGQGVNEQFF
-,-,TRBV10-3,TRBJ2-7,TGTGCCATCAGTGTCTCTCGGTCCCACCCCGAAATTTCCTACGAGCAGTACTTC,CAISVSRSHPEISYEQYF
-,-,TRBV11-2,TRBJ1-5,TGTGCCAGCAGCGCGACAGTTAATCAGCCCCAGCATTTT,CASSATVNQPQHF
-,-,TRBV10-3,TRBJ1-4,TGTGCCATAGGGGTTAGTGAAAAACTGTTTTTT,CAIGVSEKLFF
TRBD1,-,TRBV12-3/TRBV12-4,TRBJ1-5,TGTGCCAGCAGTGGGACAGGGGGCCAGCCCCAGCATTTT,CASSGTGGQPQHF
-,-,TRBV19,TRBJ1-5,TGTGCCAGTAGCCATTCGTGGGGACACCTCAATCAGCCCCAGCATTTT,CASSHSWGHLNQPQHF
TRBD1,once,TRBV19,TRBJ1-6,TGTGCCAGTAGTGCCCGACAGGGGAACTATAATTCACCCCTCCACTTT,CASSARQGNYNSPLHF
-,few,TRBV6-4,TRBJ2-3,TGTGCCAGCAGTGCTGGCGTTGGAGGAACGAGTAACACAGATACGCAGTATTTT,CASSAGVGGTSNTDTQYF
TRBD1,-,TRBV7-9,TRBJ2-7,TGTGCCAGCAGCTCCACGGGACAGGAACTCTACGAGCAGTACTTC,CASSSTGQELYEQYF
-,-,TRBV29-1,TRBJ1-6,TGCAGCGTCACTACGGGTGCCTCAAATTCACCCCTCCACTTT,CSVTTGASNSPLHF
TRBD1,-,TRBV9,TRBJ1-4,TGTGCCAGCAGCGTAGGGGTGGGACAGGGGGATGAAAAACTGTTTTTT,CASSVGVGQGDEKLFF
TRBD1,-,TRBV13,TRBJ2-5,TGTGCCAGCAGCCCCAACAGGGGCTCGGTAGAGACCCAGTACTTC,CASSPNRGSVETQYF
TRBD2,-,TRBV2,TRBJ2-1,TGTGCCAGCAGTATAGCGGGGGGCCTTAAGGATGAGCAGTTCTTC,CASSIAGGLKDEQFF
-,once,TRBV5-1,TRBJ1-2,TGCGCCAGCAGCCTCGGACAGAATGGCTACACCTTC,CASSLGQNGYTF
-,-,TRBV3-1/TRBV3-2,TRBJ1-5,TGTGCCAGCAGTCATTCAGACAGGCTCCATCAGCCCCAGCATTTT,CASSHSDRLHQPQHF
-,-,TRBV10-3,TRBJ1-1,TGTGCCATCGCGGAGTGGGGTACAGGCCACACTGAAGCTTTCTTT,CAIAEWGTGHTEAFF
TRBD1,-,TRBV7-6,TRBJ1-5,TGTGCCAGCAGCTTAGGGACAGGGAATCAGCCCCAGCATTTT,CASSLGTGNQPQHF
TRBD1,-,TRBV28,TRBJ1-2,TGTGCCATTGGGACAGGGGAATATGGCTACACCTTC,CAIGTGEYGYTF
TRBD2,once,TRBV7-9,TRBJ2-2,TGTGCCAGCAGGACCGCGGGAGTGGCCGGGGAGCTGTTTTTT,CASRTAGVAGELFF
-,-,TRBV9,TRBJ2-5,TGTGCCAGCAGCGTAGGGAGGGGAGAGACCCAGTACTTC,CASSVGRGETQYF
-,-,TRBV7-8,TRBJ1-3,TGTGCCAGCAGCTCGACAGGTTTCGCTGGAAACACCATATATTTT,CASSSTGFAGNTIYF
-,-,TRBV7-3,TRBJ1-4,TGTGCCAGCAGCCCGGACAAGGGTGAAAAACTGTTTTTT,CASSPDKGEKLFF
TRBD1,-,TRBV24-1,TRBJ1-2,TGTGCCACCAGCGGGACAGGGATCGACTATGGCTACACCTTC,CATSGTGIDYGYTF
TRBD2,-,TRBV18,TRBJ2-7,TGTGCCAGCTCACCAACCCGACGGGACTATGGCTACGAGCAGTACTTC,CASSPTRRDYGYEQYF
-,-,TRBV7-9,TRBJ2-5,TGTGCCAGCAGCTTAGCGATCCGGGGGACGGTCCAAGAGACCCAGTACTTC,CASSLAIRGTVQETQYF